This T cell receptor beta chain was profiled in a study of shared clonotypes between healthy human individuals. Study outcomes and limitations: The naive CD4 repertoires of a few donors were compared, and approximately 5% of clonotypes were shared. Clonotypes shared by all four sorted-subset donors had higher generation probabilities than non-shared clonotypes. Generally, estimated richness proved larger in naive subsets than it did in memory subsets.

Positive CCR7 selection of CD45RO-negative cells yielded the naive CD8 cells, and terminally differentiated effector memory CD45RA+ cells were excluded. Germline CDR1 and CDR2: SEHNR and FQNEAQ (reference sequence). The CDR3 contains 16 residues. V lost 8 bases to trimming and J lost 5 bases; unmatched junction nucleotides: 16. For each subset, genomic DNA was distributed in equal portions over several immunoSEQ plates. Data came from immunoSEQ multiplex PCR; TCRdb stores just in-frame clones and leaves some out. The sample carries about 800,000 clones, 96% recorded once. A word on this clone: What it binds is unknown.

Sequencing used naive CD8+ T cells sorted from blood. The source is a young man in good health. This sequence joins TRBV7-9 and TRBJ2-5, with 8 bases matching TRBD2. The CDR3 DNA reads as TGTGCCAGCGGCACCCCCCGGGGGGGCAGGGCCGAGACCCAGTACTTC. Translation gives CASGTPRGGRAETQYF.